This TCR beta chain is from a study of shared clonotypes between healthy human individuals. CDR1 is MDHEN, CDR2 SYDVKM, per germline. With 4 bases removed from V and 1 base from J, the gap between germline ends came to 10 bases. CDR3 length equals 14 residues. The repertoire was sequenced with immunoSEQ multiplex PCR; TCRdb's copy has only in-frame clones and lacks some. The sample lists a few million clones, 95% occurring once. The sequence was obtained from a young man in good health. The material sequenced was naive CD4+ T cells sorted from blood. Documented subset: CD45RA+ positively selected. V gene TRBV28 combines with J gene TRBJ1-1; maybe TRBD1 (6 bases). CDR3 bases: TGTGCCAGCAGTTCGGGGGCGGCGAACACTGAAGCTTTCTTT. It translates to CASSSGAANTEAFF.